These 14 T cell receptor delta chains share one sample of origin, sequenced in a study of γδ T cells in repeated Plasmodium falciparum infection. TCRdb reprocessed the multiplex PCR reads using CATT. The repertoire consists of about 50,000 delta-chain clones, with about 1.9% occurring once and the leading ten covering around 22%. Gammadelta T cells were flow-sorted from PBMC into Vgamma9/Vdelta2+ and Vdelta2-negative populations for bulk analysis. The sample was gamma-delta T cells from blood. The origin of the receptors is a pool of human donors (malaria-infected and uninfected, not separated).

This clone showed up many times. The protein in TCRdb stems from a much larger clone and differs at residue 11 from this DNA's translation, likely a read error; here the protein is translated from the DNA. The chain joins TRDV3 to TRDJ1; D possibly matches TRDD2 or TRDD3 (7 bases each). The V gene's germline CDR1 is TVYSNPD and CDR2 GDNSRS (reference sequence). The CDR3 is 21 residues long. V shed 3 bases and J shed 2 bases, with 37 bases lying between them. CDR3 region: CALAWPSSPYRGILPTDKLIF. For the CDR3, the DNA is TGTGCCTTAGCTTGGCCTTCCTCCCCGTACCGGGGGATCCTTCCTACCGATAAACTCATCTTT. The entire variable domain, with the rest obtained from reference TRDV3 and TRDJ1, is as follows: CDKVTQSSPDQTVASGSEVVLLCTYDTVYSNPDLFWYRIRPDYSFQFVFYGDNSRSEGADFTQGRFSVKHILTQKAFHLVISPVRTEDSATYYCALAWPSSPYRGILPTDKLIFGKGTRVTVEP.

With respect to this clone: The protein given by TCRdb reflects a much larger clone and differs at residue 20 from this DNA's translation, likely from a read error; the protein shown is the DNA's translation. This chain connects TRDV1 to TRDJ1; 10 positions match TRDD3. CDR1 and CDR2 (germline): TSWWSYY, QGS. This CDR3 is 23 amino acids long. The CDR3 is CALGEGSFPSFVLGDGYTDTLIF. The CDR3 coding sequence is TGTGCTCTTGGGGAAGGTTCTTTCCCTTCGTTCGTACTGGGGGATGGATACACCGATACACTCATCTTT.

Turning to this clone: This likely stems from a read error, as it lies one base from a far larger clone. Other DNA sequences in the same sample also yield this CDR3. The chain links TRDV1 to TRDJ1; TRDD3 agrees at 10 bases. No J segment appears in TCRdb, so it was assigned here by matching the sequence to germline. The CDR3 has 21 residues. V was pared by 0 bases and J by 6 bases, with 22 bases of the junction left unmatched. The V gene's germline CDR1 is TSWWSYY and CDR2 QGS. The CDR3 reads CALGELGWGSLYWGIRHKLIF. CDR3 bases: TGTGCTCTTGGGGAACTGGGCTGGGGTTCCCTGTACTGGGGGATCCGGCATAAACTCATCTTT.

This clone has ten or more counts. This is likely an artifact of a read error, given a far larger clone one base away. At the DNA level, this CDR3 is encoded by other sequences in the same sample as well. The chain employs TRDV2 and TRDJ1, with D tentatively TRDD3 (6 bases). TCRdb supplies no J gene; here it was assigned by aligning the nucleotide sequence to germline. V dropped 1 base and J dropped 1 base, with 15 bases sitting between them. The germline CDR1 and CDR2 sequences are GEAIGNYY and EKD. CDR3 length: 16 amino acids. CDR3 residues: CACDTGIYRITDKLIF. Here the CDR3 DNA reads TGTGCCTGTGACACGGGGATTTACAGGATCACCGATAAACTCATCTTT.

There are a few counts of this clone. The protein held in TCRdb is that of a much larger clone and does not match this DNA's translation at residue 6, likely because of a read error; the protein shown is translated from the DNA. V usage is TRDV1 and J usage is TRDJ1; 10 nucleotides match TRDD3. The J gene, absent from TCRdb, was called here by matching the DNA to germline. Losses at the gene ends were 1 base for V and 1 base for J; bases not matched to a gene: 15. Germline CDR1 TSWWSYY, CDR2 QGS. The CDR3 covers 20 residues. DNA of the CDR3: TGTGCTCTTGGGGAACGGTCAAACTACTGGGGGATGAGGTCCACCGATAAACTCATCTTT. Translation gives CALGERSNYWGMRSTDKLIF.

As concerns this clone: The TCRdb protein comes from a much larger clone and disagrees with this DNA's translation at residue 17, likely due to a read error; the protein given here is derived from the DNA. The V and J genes are TRDV1 and TRDJ1, with D perhaps matching TRDD2 (6 bases). TCRdb records no J gene; here it was assigned by comparing the DNA to germline. Germline CDR1 is TSWWSYY and CDR2 is QGS. Trimming stripped 2 bases from V and 7 bases from J, with 35 bases between. The CDR3 contains 21 residues. CDR3 sequence: CALGEKVPYFLLGPSGGKLIF. Written as DNA, the CDR3 is TGTGCTCTTGGGGAAAAAGTCCCCTACTTCCTTCTTGGACCCTCGGGGGGTAAACTCATCTTT.

In regard to this clone: For this DNA, TCRdb reports the protein of a much larger clone, which diverges at residue 15, most likely from a read error; the protein presented here is translated directly from the DNA. No call exists for the J gene, whereas the V gene is TRDV1; TRDD3 is the table's D call and was not checked against the DNA. The germline gives CDR1 TSWWSYY, CDR2 QGS. The CDR3 is made up of 17 amino acids. CDR3 nucleotides: TGTGCTCTTGGGGAACTTCCGAAGTACTGGGGGAGAAAGGGACCCATCTTT. It specifies CALGELPKYWGRKGPIF.

This clone has a handful of counts. TCRdb's listed protein matches a much larger clone and diverges from this DNA's translation at residue 6, likely through a read error; the protein shown comes from the DNA. The chain links TRDV1 to TRDJ1, with TRDD3 matching 10 bases. The J gene, missing from TCRdb, was assigned here through DNA to germline matching. Germline V gives CDR1 TSWWSYY, CDR2 QGS. CDR3 length: 23 residues. The J segment lost 0 bases and the V segment lost 5 bases, leaving 27 bases of the junction unmatched. As DNA, the CDR3 is TGTGCTCTTGGGTCTACGTATAGTTCAGCCTTCCATAGGGGGATACGCTACACCGATAAACTCATCTTT. It encodes CALGSTYSSAFHRGIRYTDKLIF.

As regards this clone: This DNA translates differently at residue 14 from the TCRdb protein, which is that of a much larger clone; a read error is likely, and the protein shown is the DNA's own translation. This chain connects TRDV1 to TRDJ1; a possible D gene is TRDD2 (9 bases). TCRdb gives no J gene; it was assigned here by matching the DNA to germline. CDR1 and CDR2 (germline): TSWWSYY, QGS. V lost 2 bases and J lost 1, with 32 bases in between. This CDR3 is built from 22 residues. Here the CDR3 reads CALGEWRPSYFWGTRSTDKLIF. In DNA, the CDR3 is TGTGCTCTTGGGGAATGGAGGCCTTCCTACTTCTGGGGGACACGAAGCACCGATAAACTCATCTTT.

On this clone: TCRdb's protein, taken from a much larger clone, differs from this DNA's translation at residue 8, likely owing to a read error; the protein displayed comes from the DNA. CDR3 in amino acids: CALGEPFPSTGGYYYGPDKLIF. In DNA, the CDR3 is TGTGCTCTTGGGGAACCCTTTCCCTCCACTGGGGGATACTATTATGGGCCCGATAAACTCATCTTT. The rearrangement uses TRDV1 and TRDJ1, with 12 bases matching TRDD3. The J gene was not available in TCRdb and was assigned here by matching the DNA to germline segments. Trimming removed 1 base from V and 3 bases from J; junction bases left unmatched: 21. Germline V gene sequence: CDR1 TSWWSYY, CDR2 QGS. The CDR3 extends over 22 amino acids.

This clone was counted between two and nine times. For this DNA, TCRdb reports the protein of a much larger clone, which diverges at residue 5, most likely from a read error; the protein presented here is translated directly from the DNA. The chain recombines TRDV3 with TRDJ1; a weak D match, TRDD2 (5 bases). In the absence of a J gene in TCRdb, the DNA was matched to germline to assign it here. The germline V gene has CDR1 TVYSNPD and CDR2 GDNSRS (reference sequence). The length of the CDR3 is 18 residues. The CDR3 sequence: CAFSGPTAYCSLTDKLIF. CDR3 in DNA: TGCGCCTTTAGTGGGCCTACGGCATACTGCTCCCTCACCGATAAACTCATCTTT. Full variable domain (remainder filled in from reference TRDV3 and TRDJ1): CDKVTQSSPDQTVASGSEVVLLCTYDTVYSNPDLFWYRIRPDYSFQFVFYGDNSRSEGADFTQGRFSVKHILTQKAFHLVISPVRTEDSATYYCAFSGPTAYCSLTDKLIFGKGTRVTVEP.

This clone was counted ten times or more. The translation of this DNA and the TCRdb protein of a much larger clone differ at residue 11, probably owing to a read error; the protein shown here is translated from the DNA. The same CDR3 also results from other DNA sequences found in this sample. This chain links TRDV2 with TRDJ1, with TRDD3 identical over 7 bases. The CDR3 covers 18 residues. V gave up 0 bases and J gave up 0 bases; unmatched junction bases: 12. Germline V gene data show CDR1 as GEAIGNYY and CDR2 as EKD. CDR3 region: CACDTLSTGEHYTDKLIF. In nucleotides, the CDR3 is TGTGCCTGTGACACCCTAAGTACTGGGGAACATTACACCGATAAACTCATCTTT.

This clone was seen ten or more times. The J gene is TRDJ1, the V gene TRDV1, with TRDD2 matching over 7 bases. Because TCRdb records no J gene, it was assigned here through a match of the DNA to germline. This CDR3 region has 19 residues. Per the germline V gene, CDR1 is TSWWSYY and CDR2 is QGS. The V and J ends lost 3 bases and 8 bases, in that order; junction bases with no gene match: 24. The CDR3 loop is CALGDLTPSSKGTPRKLIF. In nucleotides, the CDR3 is TGTGCTCTTGGGGACCTCACCCCTTCCTCAAAAGGGACTCCTCGAAAACTCATCTTT.

Concerning this clone itself: Translating this DNA gives a protein that differs at residue 3 from the TCRdb one, which belongs to a much larger clone; a read error is likely, and the protein shown is this translation. This rearrangement joins TRDV1 to TRDJ1, with 13 bases lining up with TRDD3. The J gene, not given by TCRdb, was assigned here from a germline match of the nucleotide sequence. This CDR3 is 24 amino acids long. Germline assignment: CDR1 TSWWSYY and CDR2 QGS. V lost 10 bases to trimming and J lost 0 bases; unmatched junction nucleotides: 32. The CDR3 reads CAHGKISYFYWGIRGKGYTDKLIF. The CDR3 DNA is TGTGCTCATGGAAAAATTTCCTACTTCTACTGGGGGATACGAGGTAAGGGGTACACCGATAAACTCATCTTT.